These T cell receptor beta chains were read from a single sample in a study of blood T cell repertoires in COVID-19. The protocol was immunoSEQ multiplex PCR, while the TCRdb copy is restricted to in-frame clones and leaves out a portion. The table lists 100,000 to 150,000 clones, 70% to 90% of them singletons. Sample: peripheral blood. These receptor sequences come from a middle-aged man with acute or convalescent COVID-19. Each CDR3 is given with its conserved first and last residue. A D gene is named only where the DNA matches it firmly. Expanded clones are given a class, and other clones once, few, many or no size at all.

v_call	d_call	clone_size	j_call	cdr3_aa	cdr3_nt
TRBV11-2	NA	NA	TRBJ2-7	CASSPATEKYDEQYF	TGTGCCAGCAGCCCAGCGACTGAAAAATACGACGAGCAGTACTTC
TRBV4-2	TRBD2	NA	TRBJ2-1	CASSQDRLAGNEQFF	TGTGCCAGCAGCCAAGATCGGCTAGCGGGAAATGAGCAGTTCTTC
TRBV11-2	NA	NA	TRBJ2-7	CASTSDLQARYEQYF	TGTGCCAGCACTTCGGACCTACAGGCGCGCTACGAGCAGTACTTC
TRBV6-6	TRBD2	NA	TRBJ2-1	CASSYSMGLANNEQFF	TGTGCCAGCAGTTACTCGATGGGACTAGCTAACAATGAGCAGTTCTTC
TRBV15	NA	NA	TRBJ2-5	CATSRDLTGGGETQYF	TGTGCCACCAGCAGAGATCTCACGGGTGGAGGAGAGACCCAGTACTTC
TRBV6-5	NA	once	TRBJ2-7	CASSRDRWGSHEQYF	TGTGCCAGCAGCCGAGACAGGTGGGGGTCCCACGAGCAGTACTTC
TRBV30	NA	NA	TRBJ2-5	CAWLRTGKETQYF	TGTGCCTGGCTGAGGACGGGAAAAGAGACCCAGTACTTC
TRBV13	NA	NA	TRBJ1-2	CASRQGSFYAGYTF	TGTGCCAGCAGGCAGGGCTCCTTCTATGCTGGCTACACCTTC
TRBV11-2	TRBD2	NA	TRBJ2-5	CASSLELAGEQETQYF	TGTGCCAGCAGCTTAGAGTTAGCGGGGGAGCAAGAGACCCAGTACTTC
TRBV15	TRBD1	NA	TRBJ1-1	CATSGTENTEAFF	TGTGCCACCTCCGGGACAGAGAACACTGAAGCTTTCTTT
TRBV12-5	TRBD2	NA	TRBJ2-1	CASSRPAGGTHEQFF	TGTGCTAGTTCCCGACCGGCGGGAGGGACCCATGAGCAGTTCTTC
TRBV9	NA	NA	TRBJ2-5	CASSVGGPMGQETQYF	TGTGCCAGCAGCGTAGGAGGTCCGATGGGCCAAGAGACCCAGTACTTC
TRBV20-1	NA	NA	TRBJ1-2	CSASPGYGYTF	TGCAGTGCTTCACCAGGCTATGGCTACACCTTC
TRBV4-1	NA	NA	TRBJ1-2	CASSVAGAPYGYTF	TGCGCCAGCAGCGTCGCAGGGGCTCCCTATGGCTACACCTTC
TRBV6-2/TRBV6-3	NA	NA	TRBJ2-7	CASSYVPSDVREEQYF	TGTGCCAGCAGTTACGTCCCCTCGGACGTTCGGGAGGAGCAGTACTTC
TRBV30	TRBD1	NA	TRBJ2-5	CAWTVRGQTQETQYF	TGTGCCTGGACGGTTCGGGGACAGACCCAAGAGACCCAGTACTTC
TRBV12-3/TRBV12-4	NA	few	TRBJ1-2	CASRAMGGYTF	TGTGCCAGCAGAGCGATGGGTGGCTACACCTTC
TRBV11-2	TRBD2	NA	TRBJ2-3	CASSLLAGGPDTQYF	TGTGCCAGCAGCCTCCTGGCGGGAGGTCCAGATACGCAGTATTTT
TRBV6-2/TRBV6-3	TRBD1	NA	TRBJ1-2	CASSTVGQANYGYTF	TGTGCCAGCAGCACCGTGGGACAGGCGAACTATGGCTACACCTTC
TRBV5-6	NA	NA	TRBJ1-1	CASSPRIGTEAFF	TGTGCCAGCAGCCCCAGAATTGGCACTGAAGCTTTCTTT
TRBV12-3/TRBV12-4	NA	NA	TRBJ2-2	CASSPQGSKELFF	TGTGCCAGCAGCCCCCAGGGCTCAAAGGAGCTGTTTTTT
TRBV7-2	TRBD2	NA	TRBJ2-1	CASSPPSGRLDNEQFF	TGTGCCAGCAGCCCCCCTAGCGGGAGGTTAGACAATGAGCAGTTCTTC
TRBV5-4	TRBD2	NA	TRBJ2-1	CASSSGLAGGDEQFF	TGTGCCAGCAGCTCGGGACTAGCGGGGGGGGATGAGCAGTTCTTC
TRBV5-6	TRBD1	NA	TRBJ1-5	CASSLGQGRGQPQHF	TGTGCCAGCAGCTTAGGACAGGGTCGAGGTCAGCCCCAGCATTTT
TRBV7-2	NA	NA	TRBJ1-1	CASSGSRGNTEAFF	TGTGCCAGCAGCGGAAGCAGGGGGAACACTGAAGCTTTCTTT
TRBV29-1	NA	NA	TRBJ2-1	CSVEGTKSSYNEQFF	TGCAGCGTTGAGGGGACAAAGAGCTCCTACAATGAGCAGTTCTTC
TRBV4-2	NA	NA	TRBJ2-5	CASSRTDRGTQYF	TGTGCCAGCAGTCGGACTGATCGAGGGACCCAGTACTTC
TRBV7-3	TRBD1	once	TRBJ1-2	CASSLEPGGAYGYTF	TGTGCCAGCAGCCTAGAGCCAGGGGGCGCCTATGGCTACACCTTC
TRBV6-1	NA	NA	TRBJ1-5	CASREGRGNQPQHF	TGTGCCAGCAGGGAAGGACGGGGCAATCAGCCCCAGCATTTT
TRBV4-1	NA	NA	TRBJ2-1	CASSQDKLDYNEQFF	TGCGCCAGCAGCCAAGATAAACTAGATTACAATGAGCAGTTCTTC
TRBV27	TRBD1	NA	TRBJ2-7	CASSLSYSGQNQYF	TGTGCCAGCAGTTTATCGTATTCGGGACAGAATCAGTACTTC
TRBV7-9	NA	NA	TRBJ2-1	CASSSGYNEQFF	TGTGCCAGCAGCAGCGGATACAATGAGCAGTTCTTC
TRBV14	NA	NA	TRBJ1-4	CASSRNRANEKLFF	TGTGCCAGCAGTCGAAACAGGGCTAATGAAAAACTGTTTTTT
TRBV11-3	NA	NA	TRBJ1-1	CASSLLGDGTEAFF	TGTGCCAGCAGCTTACTCGGGGATGGTACTGAAGCTTTCTTT
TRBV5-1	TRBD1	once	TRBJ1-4	CASSQQGTRGDNEKLFF	TGCGCCAGCAGCCAACAGGGGACTCGGGGAGATAATGAAAAACTGTTTTTT
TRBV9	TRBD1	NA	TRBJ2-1	CASSAGGELGEQFF	TGTGCCAGCAGCGCAGGGGGAGAGCTCGGTGAGCAGTTCTTC
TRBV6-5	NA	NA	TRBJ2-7	CASRPPDIYEQYF	TGTGCCAGCAGGCCTCCGGACATCTACGAGCAGTACTTC
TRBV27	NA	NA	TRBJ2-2	CASSLRADTGELFF	TGTGCCAGCAGTTTGAGGGCCGACACCGGGGAGCTGTTTTTT
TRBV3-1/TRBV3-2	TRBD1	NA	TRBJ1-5	CASSQGQSHGNQPQHF	TGTGCCAGCAGCCAGGGACAGTCCCATGGCAATCAGCCCCAGCATTTT
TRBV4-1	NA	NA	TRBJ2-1	CASSQEGSGAGNEQFF	TGCGCCAGCAGCCAAGAAGGCAGCGGCGCGGGGAATGAGCAGTTCTTC
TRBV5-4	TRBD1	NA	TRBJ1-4	CASSRGRGNEKLFF	TGTGCCAGCAGCCGCGGCAGGGGGAATGAAAAACTGTTTTTT
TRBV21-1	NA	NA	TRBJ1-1	CASSKVGRITEAFF	TGTGCCAGCAGCAAAGTGGGGAGGATCACTGAAGCTTTCTTT
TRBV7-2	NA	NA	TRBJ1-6	CASSLVLLGSPLHF	TGTGCCAGCAGCTTGGTCCTGTTGGGCTCACCCCTCCACTTT
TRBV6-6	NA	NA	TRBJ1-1	CASSYSAGGSEAFF	TGTGCCAGCAGTTACTCGGCGGGAGGCTCTGAAGCTTTCTTT
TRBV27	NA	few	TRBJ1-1	CATRSLGGTEAFF	TGTGCCACCAGAAGTCTGGGGGGCACTGAAGCTTTCTTT
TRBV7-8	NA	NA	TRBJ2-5	CASSLSGMETQYF	TGTGCCAGCAGCTTATCGGGAATGGAGACCCAGTACTTC
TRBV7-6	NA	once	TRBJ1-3	CASSFPHPGGNTIYF	TGTGCCAGCAGCTTTCCACATCCGGGTGGAAACACCATATATTTT
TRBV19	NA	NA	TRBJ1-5	CASTEEDMPPNQPQHF	TGTGCCAGTACTGAAGAGGACATGCCCCCGAATCAGCCCCAGCATTTT
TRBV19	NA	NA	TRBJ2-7	CASSSSGPYEQYF	TGTGCCAGTAGTAGCAGCGGCCCTTACGAGCAGTACTTC
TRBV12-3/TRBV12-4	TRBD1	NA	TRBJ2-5	CASSQTGEETQYF	TGTGCCAGCAGCCAAACAGGGGAAGAGACCCAGTACTTC
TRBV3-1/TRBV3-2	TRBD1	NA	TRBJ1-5	CASSHGTGGNQPQHF	TGTGCCAGCAGCCATGGGACAGGGGGCAATCAGCCCCAGCATTTT
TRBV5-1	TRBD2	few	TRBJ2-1	CASSTSVGSGSIYEQFF	TGCGCCAGCAGCACCTCCGTCGGTAGCGGGAGTATATATGAGCAGTTCTTC
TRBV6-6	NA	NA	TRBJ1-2	CASSRDRTVNYGYTF	TGTGCCAGCAGCCGAGACCGGACAGTTAACTATGGCTACACCTTC
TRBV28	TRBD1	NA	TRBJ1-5	CASSERRPGTGGQPQHF	TGTGCCAGCAGTGAGAGAAGACCCGGGACAGGGGGTCAGCCCCAGCATTTT
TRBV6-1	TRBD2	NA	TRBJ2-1	CASSEALAGPYNEQFF	TGTGCCAGCAGTGAAGCCCTAGCGGGCCCTTACAATGAGCAGTTCTTC
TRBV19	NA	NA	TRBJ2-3	CASTKGIPDTQYF	TGTGCCAGTACGAAGGGGATTCCGGATACGCAGTATTTT
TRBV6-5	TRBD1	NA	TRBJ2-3	CASKSAGQGFMTQYF	TGTGCCAGCAAATCCGCGGGACAGGGTTTTATGACGCAGTATTTT